The 23 T cell receptor beta chains listed next were all sequenced from one sample in a study of PD-1 blockade in classical Hodgkin lymphoma. Profiled with immunoSEQ multiplex PCR; TCRdb holds only in-frame clones, not every one. The profile shows 100,000 or so clones, approximately 90% of them singletons. The time point here: cycle 4 day 1 (C4D1), after 6 weeks of nivolumab. All patients experienced relapse after autologous stem cell transplantation, and brentuximab vedotin exposure was variable. Here the sequenced sample was peripheral blood mononuclear cells (PBMCs), taken before the fourth cycle of nivolumab. The origin of the receptors is a human donor with classical Hodgkin lymphoma.

The rearrangement links TRBV10-3 to TRBJ2-7; TRBD1 agrees at 8 bases. The CDR3 spans 13 residues. Trimming cost V 6 bases and J 3 bases; bases outside gene matches: 4. Germline CDR1 reads ENHRY; CDR2 reads SYGVKD. The CDR3 protein is CAIRRGQVYEQYF. The DNA for the CDR3 is TGTGCCATCAGGAGGGGACAGGTCTACGAGCAGTACTTC.

This clone was recorded once. The CDR3 reads CASSFPLTGREAYEQYF. The CDR3 DNA follows: TGTGCCAGCAGCTTTCCTTTGACGGGACGCGAGGCCTACGAGCAGTACTTC. J is TRBJ2-7 and V is TRBV11-2, with D possibly being TRBD1 or TRBD2 (5 bases each). The CDR3 totals 17 residues. V shed 3 bases and J shed 2 bases, with 20 bases lying between them. The germline CDR1 and CDR2 sequences are SGHAT and FQNNGV.

The chain combines TRBV6-5 with TRBJ1-4; D uncertain. Germline V gene lookup returns CDR1 MNHEY and CDR2 SVGAGI. Trimming left V 4 bases short and J 0 bases short, with 6 bases between. The CDR3 totals 14 residues. The CDR3 bases are TGTGCCAGCAGTTCGGGTGCAACTAATGAAAAACTGTTTTTT. Protein: CASSSGATNEKLFF.

This chain connects TRBV28 to TRBJ2-7; unclear D gene. CDR1 MDHEN and CDR2 SYDVKM come from the germline V gene. V lost 5 bases and J 0 bases, leaving 2 bases between the germline ends. This CDR3 spans 11 amino acids. The CDR3 coding sequence is TGTGCCAGCAGTGACTCCTACGAGCAGTACTTC. Amino acids: CASSDSYEQYF.

The chain uses TRBV18 and TRBJ2-5, with 7 bases that match TRBD1. The junction had 2 bases not matched to a gene; V was cut back by 5 bases and J by 2 bases. This CDR3 spans 13 amino acids. CDR1 and CDR2 (germline): KGHSH, LQKENI. The CDR3 protein is CASSMGQQETQYF. CDR3 nucleotides: TGTGCCAGCTCAATGGGACAGCAAGAGACCCAGTACTTC. The entire variable domain, with the rest obtained from reference TRBV18 and TRBJ2-5, is as follows: NAGVMQNPRHLVRRRGQEARLRCSPMKGHSHVYWYRQLPEEGLKFMVYLQKENIIDESGMPKERFSAEFPKEGPSILRIQQVVRGDSAAYFCASSMGQQETQYFGPGTRLLVL.

The V gene is TRBV5-1, the J gene TRBJ2-7; D possibly corresponds to TRBD1 (6 bases). Between the trimmed V and J ends, which lost 0 bases and 2 bases, there was a span of 9 bases. Germline loops: CDR1 SGHRS, CDR2 YFSETQ. The CDR3 totals 14 residues. The CDR3 reads CASSLAQGPYEQYF. In DNA, the CDR3 is TGCGCCAGCAGCTTGGCACAGGGCCCCTACGAGCAGTACTTC.

The V gene is TRBV21-1, the J gene TRBJ1-4. TRBV21-1 constitutes a pseudogene. CDR3 length: 18 residues. The CDR3 loop reads CASSKGVGRAATNEKLFF. The CDR3 DNA sequence: TGTGCCAGCAGCAAAGGGGTTGGGAGGGCAGCAACTAATGAAAAACTGTTTTTT.

J is TRBJ1-2 and V is TRBV2, with a tentative D call TRBD1 (6 bases). This CDR3 has 14 amino acids. Germline CDR1 reads SNHLY; CDR2 reads FYNNEI. V was trimmed by 3 bases and J by 2 bases, leaving 10 bases between them. DNA for the CDR3: TGTGCCAGCAGTGATGGGGGCGCAAACTATGGCTACACCTTC. Protein product: CASSDGGANYGYTF.

The chain is built from TRBV5-1 and TRBJ1-1; 11 positions match TRBD1. CDR3 size: 20 residues. The V and J ends lost 4 bases and 5 bases, in that order; junction bases with no gene match: 22. Germline V gene lookup returns CDR1 SGHRS and CDR2 YFSETQ. The DNA for the CDR3 is TGCGCCAGCAGCCTCCTCCGCTCGGGACAGGGGGTAAGTGCGGGAACTGAAGCTTTCTTT. Its protein product is CASSLLRSGQGVSAGTEAFF.

V and J are TRBV9 and TRBJ2-3; TRBD2 agrees at 11 bases. V lost 3 bases and J lost 3; bases outside the gene matches: 21. The CDR3 loop spans 21 amino acids. Germline values: CDR1 SGDLS, CDR2 YYNGEE. CDR3 region: CASSAHPELAGGIGETDTQYF. DNA for the CDR3: TGTGCCAGCAGCGCCCACCCTGAGCTAGCGGGAGGAATAGGTGAGACAGATACGCAGTATTTT.

V usage is TRBV15 and J usage is TRBJ1-4; D may be TRBD1 (6 bases). Germline V gene sequence: CDR1 LNHNV, CDR2 YYDKDF (reference sequence). V was pared by 5 bases and J by 0 bases, with 16 bases between. The CDR3 runs 17 residues. The CDR3, as DNA: TGTGCCACCAGCCGTGAGGGGTGGACAGCAACTAATGAAAAACTGTTTTTT. It translates to CATSREGWTATNEKLFF.

The V and J genes are TRBV14 and TRBJ1-2; 9 nucleotides line up with TRBD1. This CDR3 spans 18 amino acids. With V trimmed by 0 bases and J by 8 bases, 16 bases remained unmatched. Germline V gives CDR1 SGHDN, CDR2 FVKESK. The CDR3 DNA sequence: TGTGCCAGCAGCCAAGACTTGGGACAGGGAAGTCTGTTGCGAGGCTACACCTTC. It yields the protein CASSQDLGQGSLLRGYTF.

This clone appeared once. The CDR3 DNA reads TGTGCCACCAGCAGGCATGATAGTGGAGGACTCACGGGTATTCAGCCCCAGCATTTT. This gives the protein CATSRHDSGGLTGIQPQHF. The V call is TRBV15, the J call TRBJ1-5, with unresolved D. CDR3 size: 19 residues. Germline values: CDR1 LNHNV, CDR2 YYDKDF (reference sequence). V was cut by 3 bases and J by 6 bases, with 27 bases left in between.

The V and J genes are TRBV7-2 and TRBJ1-1, with D unresolved. This CDR3 is built from 10 residues. CDR1 and CDR2 from the germline V gene are SGHTA and FQGNSA. With 4 bases removed from V and 9 bases from J, the gap between germline ends came to 6 bases. This CDR3 is CASSSYQAFF. CDR3 bases: TGTGCCAGCAGCTCCTATCAAGCTTTCTTT.

The V call is TRBV28, the J call TRBJ2-1; 10 positions agree with TRBD1. Germline V gene sequence: CDR1 MDHEN, CDR2 SYDVKM. The CDR3 length is 15 residues. J gave up 8 bases and V 5 bases, and 9 bases lay outside the gene matches. The CDR3 spells CASSPPGQGMHEQFF. Written as DNA, the CDR3 is TGTGCCAGCAGTCCCCCGGGACAGGGGATGCATGAGCAGTTCTTC.

V and J are TRBV13 and TRBJ1-1; no firm D call. The germline V gene has CDR1 PRHDT and CDR2 FYEKMQ (reference sequence). Trimming took 3 bases from V and 0 from J, leaving 14 bases between them. The CDR3 loop spans 16 amino acids. The CDR3 bases are TGTGCCAGCAGCTTCCCAGACTTCTCCATGAACACTGAAGCTTTCTTT. Translating gives CASSFPDFSMNTEAFF.

The V and J genes are TRBV6-7 and TRBJ2-1, with 9 bases identical to TRBD2. TRBV6-7 is an open reading frame, and its role is uncertain. V shed 2 bases and J 7 bases; nucleotides not matched to a gene: 6. CDR3 length: 15 amino acids. DNA for the CDR3: TGTGCCAGCAGTTACGCGGGAGGGCCGGGGAATGAGCAGTTCTTC. Translating it yields CASSYAGGPGNEQFF.

The CDR3 reads CASSAWTGEEKLFF. The DNA for the CDR3 is TGCGCCAGCAGCGCTTGGACAGGGGAAGAAAAACTGTTTTTT. This rearrangement joins TRBV5-1 to TRBJ1-4; 9 positions agree with TRBD1. The junction had 6 bases not matched to a gene; V was cut back by 4 bases and J by 8 bases. The V gene's germline CDR1 is SGHRS and CDR2 YFSETQ. The CDR3 length is 14 residues.

This clone was seen a single time. The rearrangement joins TRBV7-6 to TRBJ2-7; D is perhaps TRBD1 (6 bases). Looked up from germline, CDR1 is SGHVS and CDR2 is FNYEAQ. Trimming took 0 bases from V and 0 from J, leaving 12 bases between them. The CDR3 totals 16 residues. Written as DNA, the CDR3 is TGTGCCAGCAGCTTAGCAGGCTGGGGGCTCTCCTACGAGCAGTACTTC. Amino acids: CASSLAGWGLSYEQYF.

This sequence joins TRBV7-2 and TRBJ1-5; 8 positions match TRBD1. Trimming at V came to 5 bases and at J to 10 bases, leaving 7 bases not matched to a gene. Per germline, CDR1 SGHTA and CDR2 FQGNSA. CDR3 length equals 13 residues. CDR3 sequence (DNA): TGTGCCAGCAGCCCCGGACAGGGAGGACCCCAGCATTTT. Amino acid sequence: CASSPGQGGPQHF.

The rearrangement uses TRBV7-9 and TRBJ2-5, with D possibly being TRBD2 (6 bases). V shed 0 bases and J shed 5 bases, with 10 bases lying between them. The CDR3 has 14 residues. The germline CDR1 and CDR2 sequences are SEHNR and FQNEAQ (reference sequence). CDR3 amino acids: CASSLAAGGETQYF. For the CDR3, the DNA is TGTGCCAGCAGCTTAGCAGCGGGTGGTGAGACCCAGTACTTC. Full variable domain (outside the CDR3, taken from reference TRBV7-9 and TRBJ2-5): DTGVSQNPRHKITKRGQNVTFRCDPISEHNRLYWYRQTLGQGPEFLTYFQNEAQLEKSRLLSDRFSAERPKGSFSTLEIQRTEQGDSAMYLCASSLAAGGETQYFGPGTRLLVL.

CDR3 in amino acids: CASSPWDRTYEQYF. The CDR3 bases are TGTGCCAGCAGCCCCTGGGACAGAACTTACGAGCAGTACTTC. The gene calls are TRBV7-9 and TRBJ2-7, with TRBD1 matching over 7 bases. Germline CDR1 and CDR2: SEHNR and FQNEAQ (reference sequence). V dropped 5 bases and J dropped 4; count of bases not matched to a gene: 8. This CDR3 has 14 amino acids.

The chain recombines TRBV15 with TRBJ2-1; 12 nucleotides align to TRBD2. V shed 5 bases and J 5 bases; nucleotides not matched to a gene: 4. Per the germline V gene, CDR1 is LNHNV and CDR2 is YYDKDF (reference sequence). CDR3 length: 15 amino acids. CDR3 amino acids: CATSGGTSGHNEQFF. DNA of the CDR3: TGTGCCACCAGCGGCGGGACTAGCGGGCACAATGAGCAGTTCTTC.